A single sample is the source of the 20 T cell receptor beta chains below, sequenced in a study of blood T cell repertoires in COVID-19. TCRdb keeps only in-frame clones here, not all; method: immunoSEQ multiplex PCR. This table holds 50,000 to 65,000 clones, approximately 86% found once. The specimen sequenced was peripheral blood. Every receptor here comes from a man in his sixties with acute or convalescent COVID-19.

The chain joins TRBV7-2 to TRBJ1-3; no clear D gene. Looked up from germline, CDR1 is SGHTA and CDR2 is FQGNSA. Trimming took off 5 bases at V and 0 bases at J, with 11 bases between the two ends. The CDR3 runs to 15 residues. Here the CDR3 reads CASSPARSSGNTIYF. The CDR3 bases are TGTGCCAGCAGCCCCGCGAGGAGCTCTGGAAACACCATATATTTT.

This sequence joins TRBV28 and TRBJ2-3, with TRBD1 matching over 7 bases. J was trimmed by 6 bases and V by 3 bases; bases with no gene match: 3. The CDR3 length is 13 residues. CDR1 is MDHEN and CDR2 is SYDVKM in the germline V gene. CDR3 sequence reads: CASSFRGSDTQYF. In DNA form, the CDR3 reads TGTGCCAGCAGTTTCAGGGGGTCTGATACGCAGTATTTT.

V usage is TRBV27 and J usage is TRBJ2-1; no definite D call. Between the trimmed V and J ends, which lost 3 bases and 9 bases, there was a span of 12 bases. Germline V gene lookup returns CDR1 MNHEY and CDR2 SMNVEV (reference sequence). This CDR3 contains 13 residues. The CDR3 DNA reads as TGTGCCAGCAGTTTGAGGCCACGGGTTGAGCAGTTCTTC. Translated: CASSLRPRVEQFF.

A single count supports this clone. The rearrangement uses TRBV23-1 and TRBJ1-2; D is perhaps TRBD1 (5 bases). TRBV23-1 is labeled an ORF, and its function is uncertain. CDR3 size: 15 residues. V was pared by 6 bases and J by 3 bases, with 17 bases between. CDR3 amino acids: CASSRFRGSDYGYTF. The DNA for the CDR3 is TGCGCCAGCAGCCGTTTTCGGGGGTCGGACTATGGCTACACCTTC.

This chain uses TRBV9 with TRBJ2-2; 7 bases line up with TRBD1. Trimming removed 4 bases from V and 1 base from J; junction bases left unmatched: 13. The CDR3 is 18 amino acids. The germline V gene encodes CDR1 SGDLS and CDR2 YYNGEE. CDR3 sequence: CASSPRGSGQRNTGELFF. The CDR3 nucleotides are TGTGCCAGCAGCCCCCGGGGTTCGGGACAGCGGAACACCGGGGAGCTGTTTTTT.

In this sample, this clone turned up once. The chain combines TRBV3-1 (or the pseudogene TRBV3-2) with TRBJ2-1; D ambiguous. CDR1 is LGHDT, CDR2 YNNKEL, per germline (reference sequence). V shed 5 bases and J shed 4 bases, with 9 bases lying between them. The length of the CDR3 is 13 residues. CDR3 region: CASSEAQYNEQFF. CDR3 DNA: TGTGCCAGCAGCGAAGCCCAATACAATGAGCAGTTCTTC.

This clone occurred once. CDR3 DNA: TGCGCCAGCAGCGCAGATCTTCTCTACAATGAGCAGTTCTTC. Translating gives CASSADLLYNEQFF. The chain carries TRBV5-1 and TRBJ2-1; no clear D gene. The germline V gene has CDR1 SGHRS and CDR2 YFSETQ. With 4 bases removed from V and 3 bases from J, the gap between germline ends came to 11 bases. The CDR3 is made up of 14 amino acids.

CDR3 protein: CASSVPGGAASPLHF. The CDR3 DNA sequence: TGTGCCAGCAGCGTCCCAGGGGGCGCGGCTTCACCCCTCCACTTT. The chain recombines TRBV11-2 with TRBJ1-6, with 8 bases identical to TRBD1. CDR3 size: 15 residues. Germline CDR1 reads SGHAT; CDR2 reads FQNNGV. V lost 5 bases to trimming and J lost 9 bases; unmatched junction nucleotides: 9.

V is TRBV27 and J is TRBJ1-1, with D possibly matching TRBD1 (5 bases). CDR1 and CDR2 from the germline V gene are MNHEY and SMNVEV (reference sequence). The V gene lost 6 bases and the J gene lost 4 bases, with 12 bases spanning the gap. This CDR3 has 13 residues. Here the CDR3 DNA reads TGTGCCAGCAGCCCAGGGTTGGGCACTGAAGCTTTCTTT. It specifies CASSPGLGTEAFF.

V is TRBV5-1 and J is TRBJ1-2, with 9 positions matching TRBD1. The CDR3 has 14 residues. The V segment lost 3 bases and the J segment 6 bases; nucleotides outside the gene matches: 6. Germline V gene sequence: CDR1 SGHRS, CDR2 YFSETQ. CDR3 sequence reads: CASSYGQGTNGYTF. The DNA for the CDR3 is TGCGCCAGCAGCTACGGACAGGGGACGAATGGCTACACCTTC.

This chain links TRBV28 with TRBJ2-2; D may be TRBD2 (6 bases). The CDR3 length is 15 residues. The V gene lost 7 bases and the J gene lost 4 bases, with 16 bases spanning the gap. CDR1 and CDR2 (germline): MDHEN, SYDVKM. CDR3 nucleotide sequence: TGTGCCAGCACAGTTTTGGGGGGAATCACCGGGGAGCTGTTTTTT. It translates to CASTVLGGITGELFF.

The V and J genes are TRBV28 and TRBJ1-1; tentative D call: TRBD1 (6 bases). The germline V gene has CDR1 MDHEN and CDR2 SYDVKM. The CDR3 runs to 13 residues. V was trimmed by 7 bases and J by 2 bases, leaving 11 bases between them. In DNA form, the CDR3 reads TGTGCCAGCACCCCAGGGGTTAACACTGAAGCTTTCTTT. Amino acid sequence: CASTPGVNTEAFF.

The V gene is TRBV2, the J gene TRBJ2-1; 9 bases fit TRBD2. J was trimmed by 7 bases and V by 2 bases; bases with no gene match: 9. The CDR3 spans 16 residues. Germline V CDR1 and CDR2: SNHLY, FYNNEI. The CDR3 reads CASSENRLAGSNEQFF. CDR3 nucleotides: TGTGCCAGCAGTGAAAACAGGCTAGCGGGATCGAATGAGCAGTTCTTC.

The rearrangement links TRBV29-1 to TRBJ2-7, with TRBD2 as a possible D gene (7 bases). The CDR3 is made up of 11 amino acids. Germline loops: CDR1 SQVTM, CDR2 ANQGSEA. Trimming stripped 6 bases from V and 5 bases from J, with 11 bases between. The CDR3 loop reads CSVRGAHEQYF. In DNA form, the CDR3 reads TGCAGCGTCCGGGGGGCCCACGAGCAGTACTTC.

The chain recombines TRBV29-1 with TRBJ1-2, with 11 bases matching TRBD1. The germline gives CDR1 SQVTM, CDR2 ANQGSEA. J lost 8 bases, V lost 7 bases, and 15 bases had no gene match. The CDR3 consists of 15 residues. CDR3 in DNA: TGCAGCGGCGGGTCCCCAGGACAGGGGGCAGGAGGCTACACCTTC. This sequence encodes CSGGSPGQGAGGYTF.

The J gene is TRBJ1-3, the V gene TRBV5-4; D might be TRBD1 (5 bases). CDR1 and CDR2 from the germline V gene are SGHNT and YYREEE (reference sequence). The CDR3 is 15 residues long. Between the trimmed V and J ends, which lost 0 bases and 3 bases, there was a span of 10 bases. CDR3 in amino acids: CASSLVGRDGNTIYF. The CDR3 nucleotides are TGTGCCAGCAGCTTGGTGGGCAGGGATGGAAACACCATATATTTT.

This clone was counted once. V and J are TRBV2 and TRBJ2-7, with 7 bases identical to TRBD1. CDR3 length: 16 amino acids. Germline-derived CDR1 and CDR2 are SNHLY and FYNNEI. The V segment lost 6 bases and the J segment 1 base; nucleotides outside the gene matches: 12. This chain's CDR3 is CASRPRLGQSSYEQYF. CDR3 nucleotides: TGTGCCAGCAGGCCGAGACTGGGACAGTCTTCCTACGAGCAGTACTTC. Looking up the rest from reference TRBV2 and TRBJ2-7 gives the full variable domain: EPEVTQTPSHQVTQMGQEVILRCVPISNHLYFYWYRQILGQKVEFLVSFYNNEISEKSEIFDDQFSVERPDGSNFTLKIRSTKLEDSAMYFCASRPRLGQSSYEQYFGPGTRLTVT.

The chain employs TRBV6-5 and TRBJ1-1; D is unresolved. The germline gives CDR1 MNHEY, CDR2 SVGAGI. V was clipped by 8 bases and J by 1 base, with 11 bases between them. The CDR3 is made up of 13 amino acids. CDR3 DNA: TGTGCCAGCCCGAGGGCTCCGAACACTGAAGCTTTCTTT. Translating it yields CASPRAPNTEAFF.

The chain links TRBV5-1 to TRBJ1-2; TRBD1 might be the D (5 bases). CDR1 and CDR2 (germline): SGHRS, YFSETQ. The CDR3 has 14 amino acids. V shed 7 bases and J shed 8 bases, with 21 bases lying between them. The CDR3 sequence is CASAGSGGSEGYTF. The CDR3 nucleotides are TGCGCCAGCGCCGGGTCCGGGGGGAGTGAGGGCTACACCTTC.

This chain joins TRBV29-1 and TRBJ1-1; TRBD1 matches at 7 bases. The CDR3 length is 13 residues. The V gene's germline CDR1 is SQVTM and CDR2 ANQGSEA. V dropped 3 bases and J dropped 0; count of bases not matched to a gene: 1. Here the CDR3 reads CSVDRGVNTEAFF. The CDR3 region has the DNA TGCAGCGTTGACAGGGGGGTGAACACTGAAGCTTTCTTT.